Ten or more counts support the clone carrying this T cell receptor beta chain. What it recognizes is unknown. This entry belongs to a study of T-cell reconstitution after alpha-beta-depleted transplantation in children. This CDR3 has 12 residues. The V gene's germline CDR1 is MNHEY and CDR2 SVGAGI. The ends were cut back, 5 bases at V and 3 bases at J, with 8 bases in the middle. Study-level findings and limits: Most T-cell counts and diversity one year after the transplant came from T cells that were newly produced. Approximately two months post-transplant, alpha-beta T cells reportedly originated from several hundred expanded graft clones.

Unique molecular identifiers were used to barcode this TCRbeta library. TCRdb re-analysed the PCR reads in MiXCR, keeping a single row per CDR3 protein. Of some 300,000 distinct CDR3 sequences in the sample, over 9.5% were seen once. The sequence derives from a boy younger than two with acute myeloid leukemia, due to receive a stem cell transplant. Material: PBMCs, obtained before TCRalphabeta/CD19-depleted stem cell transplant. The V and J genes are TRBV6-5 and TRBJ2-7; the D gene could be TRBD1 or TRBD2 (5 bases each). The CDR3 protein is CASSRDRYEQYF. CDR3 in DNA: TGTGCCAGCAGTCGGGACCGCTACGAGCAGTACTTC.